Listed below are T cell receptor beta chains from one sample, sequenced in a study of blood T cell repertoires in COVID-19. The data were produced by immunoSEQ multiplex PCR, yet TCRdb's version contains in-frame clones alone and is incomplete. The top ten hold about 9.9% of the sample, which has a few hundred thousand clones, about 89% seen once. The sample was PBMCs or T cells enriched from blood (not recorded which). The receptors originated from a woman aged 40 to 50 who had recovered from COVID-19. The CDR3 runs from the conserved cysteine through the conserved F or W. The order of the fields is clone size, V gene, J gene, D gene, CDR3 protein, CDR3 DNA. A D gene is named only where the DNA matches it firmly. The size field is filled for only some rows; it gives once, few, many or a size class.

>.|TRBV7-9|TRBJ1-2|.
CASSRPGGYGYTF
TGTGCCAGCAGCCGGCCGGGGGGCTATGGCTACACCTTC
>.|TRBV6-5|TRBJ2-7|.
CASSPSGRQMGEQYF
TGTGCCAGCAGTCCTTCAGGGAGGCAGATGGGCGAGCAGTACTTC
>.|TRBV14|TRBJ1-3|.
CASSQGGHYSGNTIYF
TGTGCCAGCAGCCAAGGCGGACATTACTCTGGAAACACCATATATTTT
>.|TRBV4-3|TRBJ2-7|.
CASSQVAGSTYEQYF
TGCGCCAGCAGCCAAGTCGCAGGGTCAACCTACGAGCAGTACTTC
>.|TRBV24-1|TRBJ2-1|TRBD2
CATSDGPIGTIRDEQFF
TGTGCCACCAGTGATGGGCCTATCGGGACTATACGGGATGAGCAGTTCTTC
>once|TRBV6-2/TRBV6-3|TRBJ1-1|.
CASSYSTGNTEAFF
TGTGCCAGCAGTTACTCTACGGGAAACACTGAAGCTTTCTTT
>.|TRBV9|TRBJ2-3|TRBD2
CASSPFVGGVADTQYF
TGTGCCAGCAGTCCCTTCGTTGGGGGGGTGGCAGATACGCAGTATTTT
>.|TRBV3-1/TRBV3-2|TRBJ2-3|.
CASSQGAEPDTQYF
TGTGCCAGCAGCCAAGGAGCCGAACCAGATACGCAGTATTTT
>.|TRBV4-1|TRBJ2-1|TRBD2
CASSLGLAGINEQFF
TGCGCCAGCAGCCTTGGACTAGCGGGAATCAATGAGCAGTTCTTC
>.|TRBV2|TRBJ2-2|.
CASRAGMNTGELFF
TGTGCCAGCAGGGCAGGGATGAACACCGGGGAGCTGTTTTTT
>.|TRBV5-6|TRBJ1-3|.
CASSLGTDTIYF
TGTGCCAGCAGCTTGGGAACGGACACCATATATTTT
>.|TRBV10-3|TRBJ2-7|TRBD2
CATRSGTSINDEQYF
TGTGCCACCCGGTCCGGGACTAGCATTAACGACGAGCAGTACTTC
>.|TRBV5-1|TRBJ1-1|TRBD1
CASSPTGGYTEAFF
TGCGCCAGCAGCCCTACAGGGGGCTACACTGAAGCTTTCTTT
>once|TRBV11-3|TRBJ2-1|.
CASSSQRAWKSEQFF
TGTGCCAGCAGCTCCCAGAGGGCGTGGAAAAGCGAGCAGTTCTTC
>.|TRBV18|TRBJ2-3|.
CASSPILTDTQYF
TGTGCCAGCTCACCAATCCTCACAGATACGCAGTATTTT
>.|TRBV28|TRBJ1-3|.
CASKPRSGGPGNTIYF
TGTGCCAGCAAACCGAGGTCCGGAGGTCCGGGAAACACCATATATTTT
>once|TRBV6-5|TRBJ1-1|.
CASSYGQWVEAFF
TGTGCCAGCAGTTACGGACAGTGGGTTGAAGCTTTCTTT
>.|TRBV10-3|TRBJ2-1|TRBD1
CAISEVTGGFEQFF
TGTGCCATCAGTGAGGTAACAGGGGGCTTTGAGCAGTTCTTC
>.|TRBV7-3|TRBJ2-4|.
CASSLESRKYF
TGTGCCAGCAGCTTGGAGAGTAGGAAGTACTTC
>.|TRBV19|TRBJ1-5|.
CASSFHRDVTPQHF
TGTGCCAGTAGTTTCCACAGGGATGTTACGCCCCAGCATTTT
>.|TRBV10-3|TRBJ1-2|TRBD1
CAIRVWTGEDYGYTF
TGTGCCATCAGAGTTTGGACAGGAGAGGACTATGGCTACACCTTC
>.|TRBV4-1|TRBJ1-1|.
CASSQQGRTEAFF
TGCGCCAGCAGCCAACAGGGTCGCACTGAAGCTTTCTTT
>.|TRBV3-1/TRBV3-2|TRBJ2-1|.
CASSQGGNEQFF
TGTGCCAGCAGCCAAGGCGGTAATGAGCAGTTCTTC
>.|TRBV29-1|TRBJ2-5|TRBD1
CSVGQGGGTQYF
TGCAGCGTCGGACAGGGTGGGGGGACCCAGTACTTC
>.|TRBV19|TRBJ1-2|.
CASSIPPGLTGPDYGYTF
TGTGCCAGTAGTATTCCGCCTGGCTTAACAGGGCCAGACTATGGCTACACCTTC
>.|TRBV13|TRBJ2-1|.
CASSLGVNEQFF
TGTGCCAGCAGCTTAGGCGTCAATGAGCAGTTCTTC
>.|TRBV19|TRBJ1-4|.
CASTTDATNEKLFF
TGTGCCAGTACCACAGATGCAACTAATGAAAAACTGTTTTTT
>.|TRBV30|TRBJ1-2|.
CAWSDGLPGNYGYTF
TGTGCCTGGAGTGATGGACTCCCCGGTAACTATGGCTACACCTTC
>.|TRBV7-3|TRBJ1-3|.
CASSSQVAGNTIYF
TGTGCCAGCAGCTCCCAGGTGGCTGGAAACACCATATATTTT
>.|TRBV2|TRBJ1-1|.
CASRPRAALNTEAFF
TGTGCCAGCAGGCCCAGGGCCGCCTTAAACACTGAAGCTTTCTTT
>.|TRBV7-9|TRBJ1-3|.
CASSLSANSGNTIYF
TGTGCCAGCAGCTTAAGCGCCAACTCTGGAAACACCATATATTTT